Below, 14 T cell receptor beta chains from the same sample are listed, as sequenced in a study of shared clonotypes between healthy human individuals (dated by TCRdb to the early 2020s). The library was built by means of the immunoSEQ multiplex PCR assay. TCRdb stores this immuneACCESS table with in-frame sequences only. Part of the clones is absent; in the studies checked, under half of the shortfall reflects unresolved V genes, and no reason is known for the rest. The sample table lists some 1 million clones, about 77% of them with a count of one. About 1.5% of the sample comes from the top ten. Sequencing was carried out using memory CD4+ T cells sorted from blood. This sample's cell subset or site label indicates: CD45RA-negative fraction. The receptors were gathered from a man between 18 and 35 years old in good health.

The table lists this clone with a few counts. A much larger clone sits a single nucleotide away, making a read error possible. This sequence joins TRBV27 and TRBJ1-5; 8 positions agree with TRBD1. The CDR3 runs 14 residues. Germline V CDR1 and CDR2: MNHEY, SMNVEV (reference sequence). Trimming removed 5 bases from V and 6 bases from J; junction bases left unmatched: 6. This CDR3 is CASSPGQGGQPQHF. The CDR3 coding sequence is TGTGCCAGCAGTCCCGGACAGGGAGGTCAGCCCCAGCATTTT.

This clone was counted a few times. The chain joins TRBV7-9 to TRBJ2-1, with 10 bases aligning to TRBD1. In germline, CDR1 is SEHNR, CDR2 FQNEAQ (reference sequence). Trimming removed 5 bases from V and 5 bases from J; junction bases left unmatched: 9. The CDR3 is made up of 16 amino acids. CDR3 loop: CASSPGQGGADNEQFF. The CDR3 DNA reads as TGTGCCAGCAGCCCTGGACAGGGGGGAGCTGACAATGAGCAGTTCTTC.

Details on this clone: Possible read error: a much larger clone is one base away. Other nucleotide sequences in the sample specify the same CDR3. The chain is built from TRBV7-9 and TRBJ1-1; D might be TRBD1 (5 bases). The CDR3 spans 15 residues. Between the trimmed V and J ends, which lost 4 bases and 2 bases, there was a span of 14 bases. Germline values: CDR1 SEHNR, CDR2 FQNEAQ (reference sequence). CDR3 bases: TGTGCCAGCAGCTACGGGACGGGGATAAACACTGAAGCTTTCTTT. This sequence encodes CASSYGTGINTEAFF.

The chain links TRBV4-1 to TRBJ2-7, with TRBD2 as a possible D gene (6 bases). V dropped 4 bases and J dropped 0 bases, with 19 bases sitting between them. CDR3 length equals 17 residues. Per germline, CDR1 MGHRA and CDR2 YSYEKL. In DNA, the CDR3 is TGCGCCAGCAGCCTCCCGGTGCGGGGAGAAAGCTCCTACGAGCAGTACTTC. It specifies CASSLPVRGESSYEQYF.

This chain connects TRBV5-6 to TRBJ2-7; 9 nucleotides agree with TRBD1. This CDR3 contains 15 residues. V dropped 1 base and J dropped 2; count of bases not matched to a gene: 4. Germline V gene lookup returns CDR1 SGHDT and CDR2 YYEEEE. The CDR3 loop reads CASSLTGTGPYEQYF. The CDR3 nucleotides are TGTGCCAGCAGCTTGACCGGGACAGGGCCCTACGAGCAGTACTTC.

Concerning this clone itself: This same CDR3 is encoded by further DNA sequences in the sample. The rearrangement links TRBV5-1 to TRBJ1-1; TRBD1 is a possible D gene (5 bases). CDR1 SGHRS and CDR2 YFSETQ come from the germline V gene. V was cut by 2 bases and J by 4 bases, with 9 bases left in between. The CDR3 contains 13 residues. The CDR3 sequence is CASSFQGGTEAFF. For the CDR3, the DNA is TGCGCCAGCAGCTTCCAGGGTGGCACTGAAGCTTTCTTT.

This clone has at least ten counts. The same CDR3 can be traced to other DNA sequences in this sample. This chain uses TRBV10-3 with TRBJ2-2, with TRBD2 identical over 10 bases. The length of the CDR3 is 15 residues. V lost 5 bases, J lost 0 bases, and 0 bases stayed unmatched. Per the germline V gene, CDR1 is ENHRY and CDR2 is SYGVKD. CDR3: CAISLAGANTGELFF. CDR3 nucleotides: TGTGCCATCAGTCTAGCGGGAGCGAACACCGGGGAGCTGTTTTTT.

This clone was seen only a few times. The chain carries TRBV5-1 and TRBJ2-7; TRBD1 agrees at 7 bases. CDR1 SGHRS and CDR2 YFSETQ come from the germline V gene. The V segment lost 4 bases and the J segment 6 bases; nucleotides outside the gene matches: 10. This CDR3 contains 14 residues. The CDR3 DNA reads TGCGCCAGCAGCCCCCAGACAGGGAAGGGCGAGCAGTACTTC. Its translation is CASSPQTGKGEQYF.

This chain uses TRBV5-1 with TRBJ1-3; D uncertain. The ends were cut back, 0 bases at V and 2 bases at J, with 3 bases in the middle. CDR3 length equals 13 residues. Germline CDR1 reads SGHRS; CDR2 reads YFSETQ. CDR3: CASSLEAGNTIYF. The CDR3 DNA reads TGCGCCAGCAGCTTGGAGGCTGGAAACACCATATATTTT.

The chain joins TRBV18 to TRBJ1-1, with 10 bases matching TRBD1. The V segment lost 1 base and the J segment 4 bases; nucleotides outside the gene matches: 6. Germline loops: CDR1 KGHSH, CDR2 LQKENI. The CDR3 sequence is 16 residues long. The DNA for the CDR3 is TGTGCCAGCTCACCACGGGGACAGGGGTCGGGCACTGAAGCTTTCTTT. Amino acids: CASSPRGQGSGTEAFF.

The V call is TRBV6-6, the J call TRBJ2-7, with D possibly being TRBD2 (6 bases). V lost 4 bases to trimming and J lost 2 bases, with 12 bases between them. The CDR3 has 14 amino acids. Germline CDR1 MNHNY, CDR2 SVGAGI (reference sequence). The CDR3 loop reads CASSSPPGAYEQYF. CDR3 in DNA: TGTGCCAGCAGTTCACCCCCGGGGGCCTACGAGCAGTACTTC.

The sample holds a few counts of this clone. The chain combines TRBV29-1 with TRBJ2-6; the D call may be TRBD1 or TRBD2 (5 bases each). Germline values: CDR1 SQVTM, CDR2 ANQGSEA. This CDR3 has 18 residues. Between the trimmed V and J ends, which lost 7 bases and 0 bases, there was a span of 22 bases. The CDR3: CSATGQRQSSSGANVLTF. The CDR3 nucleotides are TGCAGCGCTACGGGGCAACGACAGAGCAGCTCTGGGGCCAACGTCCTGACTTTC.

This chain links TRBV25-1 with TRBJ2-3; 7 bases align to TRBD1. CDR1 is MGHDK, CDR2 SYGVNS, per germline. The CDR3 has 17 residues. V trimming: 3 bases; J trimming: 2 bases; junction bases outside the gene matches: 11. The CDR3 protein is CASSDSRSGGSTDTQYF. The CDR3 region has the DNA TGTGCCAGCAGTGACTCGAGGTCAGGGGGTTCCACAGATACGCAGTATTTT.

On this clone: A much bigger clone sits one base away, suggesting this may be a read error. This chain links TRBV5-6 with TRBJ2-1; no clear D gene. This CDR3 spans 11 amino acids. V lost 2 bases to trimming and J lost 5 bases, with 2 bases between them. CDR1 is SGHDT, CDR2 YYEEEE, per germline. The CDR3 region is CASSFHNEQFF. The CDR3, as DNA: TGTGCCAGCAGCTTTCACAATGAGCAGTTCTTC.